The 7 T cell receptor beta chains listed next were all sequenced from one sample in a study of T cell changes during pregnancy in multiple sclerosis. Some clones are missing from TCRdb's copy, which holds only in-frame ones; the method was immunoSEQ multiplex PCR. The table shows over 50,000 clones, with about 92% occurring only once. The sequencing used CD4+ T cells from peripheral blood mononuclear cells, collected after pregnancy. The receptors shown here come from a female donor with multiple sclerosis, enrolled in a pregnancy study.

The chain employs TRBV28 and TRBJ2-3, with D possibly being TRBD2 (6 bases). In germline, CDR1 is MDHEN, CDR2 SYDVKM. The ends were cut back, 7 bases at V and 5 bases at J, with 19 bases in the middle. This CDR3 has 15 residues. CDR3 nucleotides: TGTGCCAGCACGAGCGGGCGGAGATTTGAAGATACGCAGTATTTT. Translating it yields CASTSGRRFEDTQYF.

This chain joins TRBV5-6 and TRBJ1-2; perhaps TRBD1 as D (6 bases). Looked up from germline, CDR1 is SGHDT and CDR2 is YYEEEE. V was trimmed by 6 bases and J by 4 bases, leaving 22 bases between them. The CDR3 spans 16 residues. The CDR3 coding sequence is TGTGCCAGCATCTCTGTGGCCGTACAGGGCCTCTATGGCTACACCTTC. Encoded protein: CASISVAVQGLYGYTF.

This clone was seen repeatedly, ten times or more. This rearrangement joins TRBV2 to TRBJ1-5, with 8 bases lining up with TRBD1. The CDR3 spans 17 residues. The V segment lost 6 bases and the J segment 4 bases; nucleotides outside the gene matches: 14. Germline V gene lookup returns CDR1 SNHLY and CDR2 FYNNEI. The CDR3 nucleotides read TGTGCCAGCAGGCCGGGAATGACAGGGGTCCTTAATCAGCCCCAGCATTTT. Its translation: CASRPGMTGVLNQPQHF.

J is TRBJ2-4 and V is TRBV19; D is possibly TRBD1 (6 bases). Trimming removed 6 bases from V and 5 bases from J, with 14 bases in between. Germline V lookup: CDR1 LNHDA, CDR2 SQIVND (reference sequence). The CDR3 has 14 amino acids. The CDR3 is CASRSTGVQNIQYF. The CDR3 DNA follows: TGTGCCAGTAGATCGACAGGAGTGCAAAACATTCAGTACTTC.

The rearrangement links TRBV5-5 to TRBJ2-1, with 9 bases lining up with TRBD2. CDR1 SGHKS and CDR2 YYEKEE come from the germline V gene (reference sequence). Trimming cost V 1 base and J 3 bases; bases outside gene matches: 11. CDR3 length equals 18 residues. CDR3 coding DNA: TGTGCCAGCAGCTTGTCCCCGGCCTCTAGCGGGATCTACAATGAGCAGTTCTTC. The encoded protein is CASSLSPASSGIYNEQFF.

This chain uses TRBV6-1 with TRBJ1-6; a possible D gene is TRBD1 (5 bases). The CDR3 is 13 residues long. Germline-derived CDR1 and CDR2 are MNHNS and SASEGT. Trimming took 11 bases from V and 7 from J, leaving 15 bases between them. This chain's CDR3 is CAATRQKNSPLHF. CDR3 DNA sequence: TGTGCCGCCACGAGACAGAAGAATTCACCCCTCCACTTT.

This clone has only one observation. This rearrangement joins TRBV10-2 to TRBJ1-5; 7 bases fit TRBD1. V was pared by 1 base and J by 4 bases, with 10 bases of the junction left unmatched. The germline V gene encodes CDR1 WSHSY and CDR2 SAAADI. This CDR3 region has 17 residues. CDR3 nucleotides: TGCGCCAGCAGTGAGTTTAGTCCTGACAGGGCGAATCAGCCCCAGCATTTT. Translation gives CASSEFSPDRANQPQHF.